The 32 T cell receptor beta chains reported below all come from one sample, sequenced in a study of vaccination effects on CD4 cells after COVID-19. Produced via immunoSEQ multiplex PCR; TCRdb's table is partial and in-frame only. The table lists just under 75,000 clones, roughly 74% of them singletons. Their antigen targets remain unknown. Before sequencing, viral peptide pools were used by the ViraFEST assay to expand antigen-specific CD4+ T cells. Researchers isolated CD4+ T cells once approximately eleven days of culture had elapsed. The vaccine recipients had no prior SARS-CoV-2 infection, with negative nucleocapsid antibodies. The specimen comprised CD4+ T cells from PBMCs cultured with HCoV-NL63 spike peptides, sampled before COVID-19 vaccination. Receptor source: a human donor who received a COVID-19 vaccine.

This chain uses TRBV6-5 with TRBJ2-5; 8 nucleotides align to TRBD2. There are 14 residues in the CDR3. In germline, CDR1 is MNHEY, CDR2 SVGAGI. The V segment lost 7 bases and the J segment 2 bases; nucleotides outside the gene matches: 6. In DNA form, the CDR3 reads TGTGCCAGCATGGATCGCGGGGGGCAAGAGACCCAGTACTTC. Residues: CASMDRGGQETQYF.

The V call is TRBV7-3, the J call TRBJ2-1; 10 bases map to TRBD2. The CDR3 is 16 amino acids. Trimming at V came to 2 bases and at J to 7 bases, leaving 8 bases not matched to a gene. Looked up from germline, CDR1 is SGHTA and CDR2 is FQGTGA. The CDR3 protein is CASSLGSSGGFNEQFF. CDR3 DNA: TGTGCCAGCAGCTTAGGTTCTAGCGGGGGTTTTAATGAGCAGTTCTTC.

The rearrangement uses TRBV18 and TRBJ1-4, with a possible D match to TRBD1 (5 bases). In germline, CDR1 is KGHSH, CDR2 LQKENI. Trimming left V 3 bases short and J 3 bases short, with 14 bases between. This CDR3 contains 16 residues. CDR3 protein: CASSPLRQISNEKLFF. In DNA, the CDR3 is TGTGCCAGCTCACCGCTACGACAGATCTCTAATGAAAAACTGTTTTTT.

The genes are TRBV5-1 and TRBJ1-6, with 10 bases that match TRBD1. This CDR3 is 17 amino acids long. Germline V gene data show CDR1 as SGHRS and CDR2 as YFSETQ. The V and J ends lost 4 bases and 1 base, in that order; junction bases with no gene match: 5. This CDR3 reads CASSRQGAQSYNSPLHF. The CDR3 bases are TGCGCCAGCAGCAGACAGGGGGCGCAATCCTATAATTCACCCCTCCACTTT.

The chain is built from TRBV9 and TRBJ2-5; the match to TRBD2 covers 11 bases. CDR1 is SGDLS, CDR2 YYNGEE, per germline. Losses at the gene ends were 2 bases for V and 5 bases for J; bases not matched to a gene: 5. The CDR3 is made up of 15 amino acids. CDR3 loop: CASSVSGGAHETQYF. The CDR3 DNA reads as TGTGCCAGCAGCGTTAGCGGGGGGGCTCATGAGACCCAGTACTTC.

The chain has TRBV7-2 and TRBJ1-5; unclear D gene. The germline V gene has CDR1 SGHTA and CDR2 FQGNSA. This CDR3 contains 15 residues. V lost 2 bases to trimming and J lost 1 base, with 9 bases between them. The CDR3 DNA follows: TGTGCCAGCAGCTTATGGGGTGTGAGCAATCAGCCCCAGCATTTT. Its translation: CASSLWGVSNQPQHF.

V is TRBV3-1 (or the pseudogene TRBV3-2) and J is TRBJ1-4; possible D gene TRBD1, 6 bases. V dropped 4 bases and J dropped 4 bases, with 10 bases sitting between them. CDR1 and CDR2 from the germline V gene are LGHDT and YNNKEL (reference sequence). This CDR3 is built from 14 residues. For the CDR3, the DNA is TGTGCCAGCAGCCTAGGACAGTATAATGAAAAACTGTTTTTT. Translated: CASSLGQYNEKLFF.

The rearrangement joins TRBV6-6 to TRBJ1-4; a weak D match, TRBD1 (6 bases). V lost 2 bases and J 1 base, leaving 8 bases between the germline ends. The CDR3 is 15 residues long. Germline CDR1 and CDR2: MNHNY and SVGAGI (reference sequence). The CDR3 loop reads CASSYPQGTNEKLFF. Here the CDR3 DNA reads TGTGCCAGCAGTTACCCACAGGGAACTAATGAAAAACTGTTTTTT.

The chain couples TRBV29-1 to TRBJ1-3; TRBD1 is a possible D gene (6 bases). The V gene lost 4 bases and the J gene lost 2 bases, with 15 bases spanning the gap. Germline V gene sequence: CDR1 SQVTM, CDR2 ANQGSEA. This CDR3 has 15 residues. CDR3 residues: CSVVGLGGPGNTIYF. In DNA form, the CDR3 reads TGCAGCGTTGTCGGGCTGGGGGGGCCTGGAAACACCATATATTTT.

The sample holds a few counts of this clone. The chain couples TRBV10-3 to TRBJ1-1; D uncertain. Trimming left V 3 bases short and J 3 bases short, with 11 bases between. From germline, CDR1 is ENHRY and CDR2 SYGVKD. The CDR3 runs to 14 residues. The CDR3 DNA reads as TGTGCCATCAGTGAAGTGGCGGATGACACTGAAGCTTTCTTT. As protein: CAISEVADDTEAFF.

The V call is TRBV6-5, the J call TRBJ2-5; perhaps D is TRBD1 or TRBD2 (5 bases each). The V end was cut by 7 bases, the J end by 5 bases, with 17 bases between. CDR1 and CDR2 from the germline V gene are MNHEY and SVGAGI. The length of the CDR3 is 14 residues. CDR3 in amino acids: CASNLSGTRETQYF. The DNA of the CDR3 is TGTGCCAGCAATCTCTCAGGGACCAGGGAGACCCAGTACTTC.

J is TRBJ1-6 and V is TRBV6-6; no clear D. Trimming removed 2 bases from V and 6 bases from J, with 8 bases in between. Germline V CDR1 and CDR2: MNHNY, SVGAGI (reference sequence). The CDR3 has 14 amino acids. CDR3 nucleotide sequence: TGTGCCAGCAGTTACGACATTACTAATTCACCCCTCCACTTT. Its protein product is CASSYDITNSPLHF.

The chain uses TRBV5-1 and TRBJ2-1; 8 bases line up with TRBD1. Looked up from germline, CDR1 is SGHRS and CDR2 is YFSETQ. V was clipped by 4 bases and J by 10 bases; unmatched bases: 13. The CDR3 loop spans 15 amino acids. The CDR3 region is CASSTGQGGVGEQFF. In DNA, the CDR3 is TGCGCCAGCAGCACCGGACAGGGTGGAGTTGGGGAGCAGTTCTTC.

The rearrangement links TRBV6-6 to TRBJ1-4; D perhaps matches TRBD1 (6 bases). Germline V gene lookup returns CDR1 MNHNY and CDR2 SVGAGI (reference sequence). V dropped 7 bases and J dropped 6 bases, with 15 bases sitting between them. The CDR3 contains 14 residues. The CDR3 DNA sequence: TGTGCCAGCAAATCGAACAGGGTTGATGAAAAACTGTTTTTT. Its translation is CASKSNRVDEKLFF.

The J gene is TRBJ1-1, the V gene TRBV3-1 (or the pseudogene TRBV3-2); D call uncertain. Between the trimmed V and J ends, which lost 5 bases and 1 base, there was a span of 23 bases. In germline, CDR1 is LGHDT, CDR2 YNNKEL (reference sequence). This CDR3 is 18 amino acids long. CDR3 in amino acids: CASSGQVGVKAQNTEAFF. For the CDR3, the DNA is TGTGCCAGCAGCGGCCAGGTGGGAGTTAAGGCGCAGAACACTGAAGCTTTCTTT.

The chain is built from TRBV6-6 and TRBJ2-2; 9 nucleotides align to TRBD1. The CDR3 runs to 16 residues. The germline CDR1 and CDR2 sequences are MNHNY and SVGAGI (reference sequence). V lost 2 bases to trimming and J lost 2 bases; unmatched junction nucleotides: 3. The DNA of the CDR3 is TGTGCCAGCAGTTACGGGACAGGGAGTAACACCGGGGAGCTGTTTTTT. Protein sequence: CASSYGTGSNTGELFF.

The chain recombines TRBV6-5 with TRBJ2-3; possibly TRBD2 for D (7 bases). V dropped 8 bases and J dropped 5 bases, with 17 bases sitting between them. The germline V gene has CDR1 MNHEY and CDR2 SVGAGI. The CDR3 spans 14 residues. The CDR3 region has the DNA TGTGCCAGCCGGAGGGGGGGCCGAGGAGATACGCAGTATTTT. Its translation is CASRRGGRGDTQYF.

The chain recombines TRBV5-8 with TRBJ2-3; tentative D call: TRBD2 (7 bases). CDR1 is SGHTS, CDR2 YDEGEE, per germline. V was cut by 7 bases and J by 1 base, with 16 bases left in between. This CDR3 has 15 residues. This CDR3 reads CASPWGGLGTDTQYF. CDR3 bases: TGTGCCAGCCCCTGGGGGGGGCTTGGCACAGATACGCAGTATTTT.

This clone was seen only once. V is TRBV3-1 (or the pseudogene TRBV3-2) and J is TRBJ2-6; D unresolved. V was cut by 5 bases and J by 0 bases, with 8 bases left in between. CDR3 length: 15 residues. Germline V gene sequence: CDR1 LGHDT, CDR2 YNNKEL (reference sequence). This CDR3 reads CASSAPYSGANVLTF. The CDR3 nucleotides read TGTGCCAGCAGCGCCCCCTACTCTGGGGCCAACGTCCTGACTTTC.

CDR3 DNA sequence: TGTGCCAGCAGCTTAGGGTGGACAGGGAACACTGAAGCTTTCTTT. Translation gives CASSLGWTGNTEAFF. The chain combines TRBV7-8 with TRBJ1-1, with 7 bases identical to TRBD1. Losses at the gene ends were 1 base for V and 1 base for J; bases not matched to a gene: 3. The CDR3 has 15 amino acids. CDR1 and CDR2 (germline): SGHVS, FQNEAQ.

This clone occurred a few times. V is TRBV7-2 and J is TRBJ2-2; tentatively, D is TRBD2 (5 bases). Per germline, CDR1 SGHTA and CDR2 FQGNSA. With 3 bases removed from V and 6 bases from J, the gap between germline ends came to 8 bases. The CDR3 extends over 13 amino acids. For the CDR3, the DNA is TGTGCCAGCAGCTTTCGGGATCCCGGGGAGCTGTTTTTT. Its translation: CASSFRDPGELFF.

The V call is TRBV7-9, the J call TRBJ2-2; 8 bases align to TRBD1. V lost 4 bases to trimming and J lost 2 bases; unmatched junction nucleotides: 15. CDR1 SEHNR and CDR2 FQNEAQ come from the germline V gene (reference sequence). CDR3 length equals 19 residues. The CDR3 region is CASSSRGIQGAGNTGELFF. In DNA form, the CDR3 reads TGTGCCAGCAGCTCTAGGGGAATTCAGGGGGCAGGCAACACCGGGGAGCTGTTTTTT.

The chain combines TRBV7-3 with TRBJ2-2, with TRBD1 matching over 12 bases. Germline V lookup: CDR1 SGHTA, CDR2 FQGTGA. J gave up 4 bases and V 5 bases, and 5 bases lay outside the gene matches. The CDR3 is 16 amino acids. The CDR3 loop reads CASSPGTGGFTGELFF. The DNA for the CDR3 is TGTGCCAGCAGCCCTGGGACAGGGGGCTTCACCGGGGAGCTGTTTTTT.

The chain carries TRBV6-2 or TRBV6-3 and TRBJ2-2; possible D gene TRBD1, 5 bases. V was cut by 4 bases and J by 2 bases, with 11 bases left in between. CDR1 MNHEY and CDR2 SVGEGT come from the germline V gene. The CDR3 runs to 15 residues. CDR3 nucleotides: TGTGCCAGCAGTTCCACGACAGTCAACACCGGGGAGCTGTTTTTT. Amino acid sequence: CASSSTTVNTGELFF.

This clone was seen only once. V gene TRBV7-9 combines with J gene TRBJ1-1; D gene unclear. The CDR3 is 13 amino acids. Germline lookup yields CDR1 SEHNR and CDR2 FQNEAQ (reference sequence). V was cut by 5 bases and J by 0 bases, with 7 bases left in between. CDR3 sequence: CASSLFMNTEAFF. Written as DNA, the CDR3 is TGTGCCAGCAGCCTCTTCATGAACACTGAAGCTTTCTTT.

The gene calls are TRBV28 and TRBJ2-2; the D is unclear. CDR1 and CDR2 from the germline V gene are MDHEN and SYDVKM. This CDR3 spans 16 amino acids. The ends were cut back, 1 base at V and 0 bases at J, with 9 bases in the middle. The CDR3, as DNA: TGTGCCAGCAGTTTATACCAGGAAACGAACACCGGGGAGCTGTTTTTT. It yields the protein CASSLYQETNTGELFF.

Here the CDR3 DNA reads TGTGCCAGTCTAGGACAGGGGGAGATCTACACCTTC. Amino acids: CASLGQGEIYTF. V is TRBV19 and J is TRBJ1-2; 10 nucleotides line up with TRBD1. The V gene's germline CDR1 is LNHDA and CDR2 SQIVND (reference sequence). With V trimmed by 8 bases and J by 10 bases, 7 bases remained unmatched. CDR3 length: 12 amino acids.

The chain couples TRBV29-1 to TRBJ1-1; D call uncertain. From germline, CDR1 is SQVTM and CDR2 ANQGSEA. The V end was cut by 4 bases, the J end by 2 bases, with 8 bases between. The CDR3 loop spans 12 amino acids. The CDR3 coding sequence is TGCAGCGTTGGCAGATTAAACACTGAAGCTTTCTTT. This sequence encodes CSVGRLNTEAFF.

The chain uses TRBV30 and TRBJ1-1; D may be TRBD1 (6 bases). CDR3 size: 15 residues. The germline gives CDR1 GTSNPN, CDR2 SVGIG (reference sequence). Deletions cut 2 bases from V and 4 bases from J, with 17 bases between. DNA for the CDR3: TGTGCCTGGAGTTCATTTGGGGGCAGCCTCACTGAAGCTTTCTTT. This translates into CAWSSFGGSLTEAFF. The whole variable domain, remainder taken from reference TRBV30 and TRBJ1-1, is SQTIHQWPATLVQPVGSPLSLECTVEGTSNPNLYWYRQAAGRGLQLLFYSVGIGQISSEVPQNLSASRPQDRQFILSSKKLLLSDSGFYLCAWSSFGGSLTEAFFGQGTRLTVV.

This chain joins TRBV28 and TRBJ1-2, with a possible D match to TRBD1 (5 bases). The length of the CDR3 is 15 residues. V lost 6 bases, J lost 5 bases, and 19 bases lay in between. CDR1 is MDHEN, CDR2 SYDVKM, per germline. In nucleotides, the CDR3 is TGTGCCAGCAGCTCCCCCGCCGGGACCCTATATGGCTACACCTTC. It translates to CASSSPAGTLYGYTF.

In this sample, this clone turned up a few times. The gene calls are TRBV9 and TRBJ1-2, with D possibly matching TRBD1 (5 bases). The CDR3 extends over 15 amino acids. Germline V gene data show CDR1 as SGDLS and CDR2 as YYNGEE. V was pared by 3 bases and J by 1 base, with 13 bases between. The CDR3: CASSAGRDVNYGYTF. The CDR3, as DNA: TGTGCCAGCAGCGCAGGCCGGGACGTTAACTATGGCTACACCTTC.

The CDR3 protein is CSVDRRADGGNTIYF. CDR3 bases: TGCAGCGTTGACCGCCGGGCGGACGGGGGAAACACCATATATTTT. The chain couples TRBV29-1 to TRBJ1-3; D call uncertain. Germline loops: CDR1 SQVTM, CDR2 ANQGSEA. This CDR3 is built from 15 residues. V was clipped by 3 bases and J by 4 bases, with 16 bases between them.